This T cell receptor (beta chain) was observed in a study of blood T cell repertoires in COVID-19. Study-wide background: Sites across the United States, Italy and Spain contributed samples from acute and convalescent COVID-19.

Original processing notes: Cell counts per sample came from amplifying reference gene primers. Some clones are missing from TCRdb's copy, which holds only in-frame ones; the method was immunoSEQ multiplex PCR. V, J and clone size were drawn from that table, and D and trimming were deduced from the DNA. The sample yields approximately 120,000 clones, approximately 82% seen once. From germline, CDR1 is KGHDR and CDR2 SFDVKD. With 4 bases removed from V and 12 bases from J, the gap between germline ends came to 9 bases. The CDR3 has 12 amino acids. The rearrangement links TRBV24-1 to TRBJ2-6, with a weak D call TRBD2 (6 bases). The TCR comes from a man aged 55 to 70 with acute or convalescent COVID-19. What was sequenced was peripheral blood. CDR3 protein: CATSESEGVLTF. In DNA form, the CDR3 reads TGTGCCACCAGTGAATCGGAGGGCGTCCTGACTTTC.